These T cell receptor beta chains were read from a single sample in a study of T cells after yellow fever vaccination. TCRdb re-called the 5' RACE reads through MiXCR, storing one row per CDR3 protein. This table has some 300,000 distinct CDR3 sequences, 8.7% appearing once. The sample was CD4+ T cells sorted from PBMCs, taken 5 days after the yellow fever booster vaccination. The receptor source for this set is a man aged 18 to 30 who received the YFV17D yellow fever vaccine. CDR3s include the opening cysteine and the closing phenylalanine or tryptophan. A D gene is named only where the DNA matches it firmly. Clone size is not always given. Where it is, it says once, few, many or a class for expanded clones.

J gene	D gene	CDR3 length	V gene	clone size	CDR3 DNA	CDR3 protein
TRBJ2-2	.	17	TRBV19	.	TGTGCCAGTAGTAGGGGGGGGCACACCGCGAACACCGGGGAGCTGTTTTTT	CASSRGGHTANTGELFF
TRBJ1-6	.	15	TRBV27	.	TGTGCCAGCAGTTTTTCGGTTTCGGGTAATTCACCCCTCCACTTT	CASSFSVSGNSPLHF
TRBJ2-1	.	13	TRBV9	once	TGTGCCAGCAGTAGGGAGAACCGAGGGGAGCAGTTCTTC	CASSRENRGEQFF
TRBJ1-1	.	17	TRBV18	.	TGTGCCAGCTCACCGAGGACCGCTCCCAAGGGGAACACTGAAGCTTTCTTT	CASSPRTAPKGNTEAFF
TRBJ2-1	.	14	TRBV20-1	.	TGCAGTGCTAGAGATCAAACCCCTCTCAATGAGCAGTTCTTC	CSARDQTPLNEQFF
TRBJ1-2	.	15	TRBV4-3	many	TGCGCCAGCAGCCAAGAGTGGGGGGTTAACTATGGCTACACCTTC	CASSQEWGVNYGYTF
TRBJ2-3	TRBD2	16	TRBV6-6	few	TGTGCCAGCAGTTTATCCGGGACTAGCGGTCGGGGTACGCAGTATTTT	CASSLSGTSGRGTQYF
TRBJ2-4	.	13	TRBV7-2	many	TGTGCCAGCAGCTTAGACGCCAAAAACATTCAGTACTTC	CASSLDAKNIQYF
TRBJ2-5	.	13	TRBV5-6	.	TGTGCCAGCAGCTTGCAGGGCTTGGGGACCCAGTACTTC	CASSLQGLGTQYF
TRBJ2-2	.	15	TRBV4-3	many	TGCGCCAGCAGCCAAGACTTTTCGAACACCGGGGAGCTGTTTTTT	CASSQDFSNTGELFF
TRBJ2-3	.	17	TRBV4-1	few	TGCGCCAGCAGCCACCTAGGACGGGGCGGGAACACAGATACGCAGTATTTT	CASSHLGRGGNTDTQYF
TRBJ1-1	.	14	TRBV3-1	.	TGTGCCAGCAGCCAAGATTTCCGGGACACTGAAGCTTTCTTT	CASSQDFRDTEAFF
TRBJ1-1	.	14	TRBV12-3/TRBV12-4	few	TGTGCCAGCAGCCCGACAGGTTGGAGACCTGAAGCTTTCTTT	CASSPTGWRPEAFF
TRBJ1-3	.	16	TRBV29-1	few	TGCAGCGTTGAAGATTTCCCCGGGTACTCTGGAAACACCATATATTTT	CSVEDFPGYSGNTIYF
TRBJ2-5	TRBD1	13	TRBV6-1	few	TGTGCCAGCAGTGAAGAGGGGGCGAAGACCCAGTACTTC	CASSEEGAKTQYF
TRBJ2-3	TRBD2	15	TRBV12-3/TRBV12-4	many	TGTGCCAGCAGGCCGACTAGCGTGAGCACAGATACGCAGTATTTT	CASRPTSVSTDTQYF
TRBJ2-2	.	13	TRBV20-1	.	TGCAGTGCTAGTGCGGTGAACACCGGGGAGCTGTTTTTT	CSASAVNTGELFF
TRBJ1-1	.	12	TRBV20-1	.	TGCAGTGCTAGAGATTTTAACACTGAAGCTTTCTTT	CSARDFNTEAFF
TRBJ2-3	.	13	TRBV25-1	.	TGTGCCAGCAGTGTGCCCCCCACAGATACGCAGTATTTT	CASSVPPTDTQYF
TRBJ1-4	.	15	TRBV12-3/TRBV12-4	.	TGTGCCAGCAGTTTTTGGGGAGGCGATAATGAAAAACTGTTTTTT	CASSFWGGDNEKLFF
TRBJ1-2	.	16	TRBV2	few	TGTGCCAGCAGTGAAGGGACCTTCGGGTGGTGGAATGGCTACACCTTC	CASSEGTFGWWNGYTF
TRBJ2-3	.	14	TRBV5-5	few	TGTGCCAGCAGCTCCGTGCAGGGGACAGATACGCAGTATTTT	CASSSVQGTDTQYF
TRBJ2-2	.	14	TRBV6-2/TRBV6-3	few	TGTGCCAGCAGTTACCCGGGGGCCATCGGGGAGCTGTTTTTT	CASSYPGAIGELFF
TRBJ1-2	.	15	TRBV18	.	TGTGCCAGCTCCAGAGGGGACACGGGGAACTATGGCTACACCTTC	CASSRGDTGNYGYTF
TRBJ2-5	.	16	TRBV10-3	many	TGTGCCATCAGTGCCCAGGGGAAGGGGCAACAAGAGACCCAGTACTTC	CAISAQGKGQQETQYF
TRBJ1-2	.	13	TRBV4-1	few	TGCGCCAGCAGCCAAGAAGTTAACTATGGCTACACCTTC	CASSQEVNYGYTF
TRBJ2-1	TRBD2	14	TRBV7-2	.	TGTGCCAGCAGTTTAGCGGGGGGGCCGTATGAGCAGTTCTTC	CASSLAGGPYEQFF
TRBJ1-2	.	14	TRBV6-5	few	TGTGCCAGCAGTTACGCGGACAGCCCTTATGGCTACACCTTC	CASSYADSPYGYTF
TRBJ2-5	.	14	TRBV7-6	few	TGTGCCAGCAGCGCGACACTTACGGGGGAGACCCAGTACTTC	CASSATLTGETQYF
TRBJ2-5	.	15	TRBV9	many	TGTGCCAGCAGCGCCTCCTCCGGGGCGGGGGAGACCCAGTACTTC	CASSASSGAGETQYF
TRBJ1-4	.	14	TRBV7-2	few	TGTGCCAGCACCGGGGGTGGCGGCGGTGAAAAACTGTTTTTT	CASTGGGGGEKLFF
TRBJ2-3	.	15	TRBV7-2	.	TGTGCCAGCAGCTTAGACCCCGGGCAGACAGATACGCAGTATTTT	CASSLDPGQTDTQYF
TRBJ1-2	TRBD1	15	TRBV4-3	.	TGCGCCAGCAGCCCCTCGACGACAGGGGGGTATGGCTACACCTTC	CASSPSTTGGYGYTF
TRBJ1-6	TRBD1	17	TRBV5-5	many	TGTGCCAGCAGCTTGGGGGGCCCGGGACAGGGCCCGACACCCCTCCACTTT	CASSLGGPGQGPTPLHF
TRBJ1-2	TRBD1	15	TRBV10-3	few	TGTGCCATCAGTGGTCCGGGACAGGGGTGGGATGGCTACACCTTC	CAISGPGQGWDGYTF
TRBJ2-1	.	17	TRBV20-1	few	TGCAGTGCTAGAGGTTCGGTAGGGTTTAGCTCCTACAATGAGCAGTTCTTC	CSARGSVGFSSYNEQFF
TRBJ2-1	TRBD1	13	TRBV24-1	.	TGTGCCACCAGCCGACAGGGGACCCATGAGCAGTTCTTC	CATSRQGTHEQFF
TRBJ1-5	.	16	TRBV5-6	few	TGTGCCAGCAGCACGGGACCCATGGATGACAATCAGCCCCAGCATTTT	CASSTGPMDDNQPQHF
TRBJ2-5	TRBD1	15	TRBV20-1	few	TGCAGTGCGAGAGACAGGGGTAGTTCGCTAGAGACCCAGTACTTC	CSARDRGSSLETQYF
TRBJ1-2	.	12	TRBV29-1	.	TGCAGCGTTGGATTTACTAACTATGGCTACACCTTC	CSVGFTNYGYTF
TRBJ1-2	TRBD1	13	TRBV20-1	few	TGCAGCGGTAGTCAGGGGGCGGATTATGGCTACACCTTC	CSGSQGADYGYTF
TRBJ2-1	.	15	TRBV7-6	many	TGTGCCAGCAGCTTAGAGTGGGGGGGCCGAGGTGAGCAGTTCTTC	CASSLEWGGRGEQFF
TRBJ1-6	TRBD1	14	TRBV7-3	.	TGTGCCAGCAGCTTAGGGACAGATAATTCACCCCTCCACTTT	CASSLGTDNSPLHF
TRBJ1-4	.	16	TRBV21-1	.	TGTGCCAGCAGAGGGGGACAGGGGGCTGCTAATGAAAAACTGTTTTTT	CASRGGQGAANEKLFF
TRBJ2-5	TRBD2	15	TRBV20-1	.	TGCAGTGCTCGAGGTAGCGGGGGGGCCAGAGAGACCCAGTACTTC	CSARGSGGARETQYF
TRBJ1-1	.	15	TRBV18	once	TGTGCCAGCTCACCACCTCCGGGGGCAGGAACTGAAGCTTTCTTT	CASSPPPGAGTEAFF
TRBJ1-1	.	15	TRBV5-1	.	TGCGCCAGCAAGGGGGACCCAAACAAGAACACTGAAGCTTTCTTT	CASKGDPNKNTEAFF
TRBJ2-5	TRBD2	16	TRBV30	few	TGTGCCTGGAGTAGGTTGGGACTAGCGGTAGGAGAGACCCAGTACTTC	CAWSRLGLAVGETQYF
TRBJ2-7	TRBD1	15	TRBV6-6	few	TGTGCCAGCAGTGGGAACGACAGGGTTCTCGGTGAGCAGTACTTC	CASSGNDRVLGEQYF
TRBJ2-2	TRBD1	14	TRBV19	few	TGTGCCAGTAGGGACAGGGGGGGCACCGGGGAGCTGTTTTTT	CASRDRGGTGELFF
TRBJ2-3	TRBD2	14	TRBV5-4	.	TGTGCCAGCAGGACTAGCGGGGGTCCAGATACGCAGTATTTT	CASRTSGGPDTQYF
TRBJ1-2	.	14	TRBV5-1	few	TGCGCCAGCAGCTTAGAACAGGGTAGGGATGGCTACACCTTC	CASSLEQGRDGYTF